The entry below describes one T cell receptor (beta chain). The data were taken from a study of technical replicates of blood from a few donors. Profiling relied on immunoSEQ multiplex PCR, and the TCRdb table lists in-frame clones only, not all of them. Of tens of thousands of clones listed, around 94% are singletons. The TCR comes from a human donor in good health. The sequencing sample was made of T cells isolated from PBMCs.

The CDR3 DNA reads TGTGCCAGCAGCTTGGAGCTCACGAACACCGGGGAGCTGTTTTTT. It is translated as CASSLELTNTGELFF. The chain has TRBV11-2 and TRBJ2-2, with D unclear. This CDR3 spans 15 amino acids. The V end was cut by 3 bases, the J end by 0 bases, with 8 bases between. Germline CDR1 and CDR2: SGHAT and FQNNGV.